This entry lists 32 T cell receptor beta chains sequenced from one sample in a study of T cell repertoires in cytomegalovirus infection. Via MiXCR, TCRdb re-called the reads, giving one row per CDR3 protein. This table holds hundreds of thousands of distinct CDR3 sequences, 17% found once. The sequenced material came from PBMCs. Receptors originate from a human donor in good health (CMV status not recorded). Some clones in this sample may be carry-over from other donors' samples.

V usage is TRBV10-3 and J usage is TRBJ2-6, with 7 bases matching TRBD1. The CDR3 loop spans 15 amino acids. Germline V lookup: CDR1 ENHRY, CDR2 SYGVKD. V trimming: 5 bases; J trimming: 2 bases; junction bases outside the gene matches: 3. CDR3 residues: CAISITGAGANVLTF. The CDR3 DNA reads TGTGCCATCAGTATAACAGGGGCTGGGGCCAACGTCCTGACTTTC.

The table lists this clonotype with a few counts. V gene TRBV6-1 combines with J gene TRBJ2-7; 7 bases align to TRBD1. The CDR3 extends over 13 amino acids. Trimming at V came to 5 bases and at J to 4 bases, leaving 5 bases not matched to a gene. Per germline, CDR1 MNHNS and CDR2 SASEGT. The CDR3 region has the DNA TGTGCCAGCAGTCGACAGGGAAAGTACGAGCAGTACTTC. Translation: CASSRQGKYEQYF.

The chain links TRBV11-2 to TRBJ2-5; no firm D call. V dropped 1 base and J dropped 3 bases, with 6 bases sitting between them. CDR3 length equals 13 residues. Per the germline V gene, CDR1 is SGHAT and CDR2 is FQNNGV. The CDR3 coding sequence is TGTGCCAGCAGCTTAGGGTTTAAAGAGACCCAGTACTTC. Its translation: CASSLGFKETQYF. Using reference TRBV11-2 and TRBJ2-5 for the parts outside the CDR3, the full variable domain is EAGVAQSPRYKIIEKRQSVAFWCNPISGHATLYWYQQILGQGPKLLIQFQNNGVVDDSQLPKDRFSAERLKGVDSTLKIQPAKLEDSAVYLCASSLGFKETQYFGPGTRLLVL.

This clonotype was picked up many times. This chain connects TRBV7-3 to TRBJ1-1, with D perhaps TRBD1 (6 bases). The CDR3 length is 13 residues. The V and J ends lost 3 bases and 7 bases respectively, with 12 bases between them. Germline V gene data show CDR1 as SGHTA and CDR2 as FQGTGA. The CDR3 nucleotides read TGTGCCAGCAGCTTGCACGGACAGAATGAAGCTTTCTTT. Protein: CASSLHGQNEAFF.

This clonotype has a handful of counts. The chain employs TRBV12-3 or TRBV12-4 and TRBJ2-1; 8 bases are shared with TRBD2. The CDR3 has 12 amino acids. V gave up 3 bases and J gave up 13 bases; unmatched junction bases: 5. CDR3 coding DNA: TGTGCCAGCAGTTTCTTTCGGGGGGGCCAGTTCTTC. Translated, it gives CASSFFRGGQFF.

This clonotype turned up a few times. This chain uses TRBV4-1 with TRBJ1-4; 10 bases agree with TRBD1. Trimming at V came to 3 bases and at J to 7 bases, leaving 8 bases not matched to a gene. The CDR3 extends over 16 amino acids. Per germline, CDR1 MGHRA and CDR2 YSYEKL. The DNA of the CDR3 is TGCGCCAGCAGCCACCCGACAGGGGGCGAGGTTGAAAAACTGTTTTTT. This encodes CASSHPTGGEVEKLFF.

The chain has TRBV5-1 and TRBJ1-2; D is possibly TRBD1 (5 bases). Germline V gene sequence: CDR1 SGHRS, CDR2 YFSETQ. The CDR3 is 15 amino acids. V shed 4 bases and J shed 5 bases, with 18 bases lying between them. The CDR3 DNA reads TGCGCCAGCAGCCCTGATTTTGGGGGATTTTATGGCTACACCTTC. Residues: CASSPDFGGFYGYTF.

The rearrangement joins TRBV19 to TRBJ2-7; 8 bases align to TRBD1. V was pared by 3 bases and J by 3 bases, with 1 base of the junction left unmatched. Germline lookup yields CDR1 LNHDA and CDR2 SQIVND (reference sequence). The CDR3 totals 13 residues. The DNA for the CDR3 is TGTGCCAGTAGTATGGGACAGGACTACGAGCAGTACTTC. Protein sequence: CASSMGQDYEQYF.

This clonotype was counted ten times or more. The chain employs TRBV12-3 or TRBV12-4 and TRBJ2-6; D is perhaps TRBD1 or TRBD2 (5 bases each). CDR3 length: 17 amino acids. V gave up 5 bases and J gave up 0 bases, with 14 bases separating them. CDR3 in amino acids: CASSRPGPSSGANVLTF. DNA of the CDR3: TGTGCCAGCAGTCGACCGGGACCGAGCTCTGGGGCCAACGTCCTGACTTTC.

Ten or more counts support this clonotype. The chain joins TRBV7-9 to TRBJ1-1, with a possible D match to TRBD1 (5 bases). V dropped 5 bases and J dropped 1 base, with 14 bases sitting between them. Germline-derived CDR1 and CDR2 are SEHNR and FQNEAQ (reference sequence). CDR3 length equals 15 residues. The CDR3 spells CASSLTGGQNTEAFF. As DNA, the CDR3 is TGTGCCAGCAGCCTCACAGGTGGGCAGAACACTGAAGCTTTCTTT.

This clonotype turned up a few times. CDR3 bases: TGTGCCATCAGTGATGTGGACCGGGACAGGGCCCACGAGCAGTACTTC. Its translation is CAISDVDRDRAHEQYF. The chain is built from TRBV10-3 and TRBJ2-7; 9 bases map to TRBD1. The length of the CDR3 is 16 residues. Per germline, CDR1 ENHRY and CDR2 SYGVKD. V lost 3 bases, J lost 5 bases, and 11 bases stayed unmatched.

This clonotype was counted many times. V usage is TRBV7-2 and J usage is TRBJ2-7; unclear D gene. CDR3 length: 13 residues. V lost 3 bases, J lost 3 bases, and 9 bases lay in between. Per germline, CDR1 SGHTA and CDR2 FQGNSA. As DNA, the CDR3 is TGTGCCAGCAGCTTGGAATGGGGCTACGAGCAGTACTTC. This translates into CASSLEWGYEQYF.

This clonotype showed up just a few times. The chain is built from TRBV4-1 and TRBJ2-2; D is ambiguous. Germline lookup yields CDR1 MGHRA and CDR2 YSYEKL. The CDR3 loop spans 14 amino acids. Trimming stripped 0 bases from V and 3 bases from J, with 5 bases between. The CDR3 sequence is CASSQDFDTGELFF. The CDR3 DNA follows: TGCGCCAGCAGCCAAGATTTTGACACCGGGGAGCTGTTTTTT.

The rearrangement joins TRBV20-1 to TRBJ1-1; no clear D. Germline V gene sequence: CDR1 DFQATT, CDR2 SNEGSKA (reference sequence). The length of the CDR3 is 12 residues. V was clipped by 7 bases and J by 5 bases, with 14 bases between them. DNA for the CDR3: TGCAGTGGTATAACACGTACGACTGAAGCTTTCTTT. Translated, it gives CSGITRTTEAFF.

The chain employs TRBV20-1 and TRBJ2-1, with a possible D match to TRBD2 (6 bases). The V and J ends lost 1 base and 3 bases respectively, with 16 bases between them. There are 16 residues in the CDR3. In germline, CDR1 is DFQATT, CDR2 SNEGSKA (reference sequence). The CDR3 DNA reads TGCAGTGCTAGAGCGCGGAGGACTACTAACTACAATGAGCAGTTCTTC. It codes for CSARARRTTNYNEQFF.

This clonotype was seen more than once but under ten times. The chain recombines TRBV7-2 with TRBJ2-1, with 13 bases identical to TRBD2. CDR1 is SGHTA and CDR2 is FQGNSA in the germline V gene. V lost 5 bases to trimming and J lost 4 bases; unmatched junction nucleotides: 5. The CDR3 is made up of 16 amino acids. Written as DNA, the CDR3 is TGTGCCAGCAGCGACACTAGCGGGGGGGGGTACAATGAGCAGTTCTTC. Translating it yields CASSDTSGGGYNEQFF. Full variable domain (remainder filled in from reference TRBV7-2 and TRBJ2-1): GAGVSQSPSNKVTEKGKDVELRCDPISGHTALYWYRQSLGQGLEFLIYFQGNSAPDKSGLPSDRFSAERTGGSVSTLTIQRTQQEDSAVYLCASSDTSGGGYNEQFFGPGTRLTVL.

The chain combines TRBV7-9 with TRBJ1-6, with D tentatively TRBD1 (6 bases). Germline CDR1 reads SEHNR; CDR2 reads FQNEAQ (reference sequence). This CDR3 spans 13 amino acids. V gave up 1 base and J gave up 14 bases, with 12 bases separating them. For the CDR3, the DNA is TGTGCCAGCAGCTTAGTCGGCAGGGACACCCTCCACTTT. Its translation is CASSLVGRDTLHF. The full variable domain, completed using reference TRBV7-9 and TRBJ1-6, is DTGVSQNPRHKITKRGQNVTFRCDPISEHNRLYWYRQTLGQGPEFLTYFQNEAQLEKSRLLSDRFSAERPKGSFSTLEIQRTEQGDSAMYLCASSLVGRDTLHFGNGTRLTVT.

This clonotype came up many times. V gene TRBV7-6 combines with J gene TRBJ2-1, with D perhaps TRBD1 (6 bases). The CDR3 loop spans 17 amino acids. Trimming cost V 1 base and J 3 bases, with 16 bases left between them. In germline, CDR1 is SGHVS, CDR2 FNYEAQ. CDR3 sequence (DNA): TGTGCCAGCAGCTTAGGACTCCCAGGGGTAGGCTACAATGAGCAGTTCTTC. Protein product: CASSLGLPGVGYNEQFF.

There are a few counts of this clonotype. The chain uses TRBV3-1 and TRBJ1-2; tentative D call: TRBD1 (5 bases). From germline, CDR1 is LGHDT and CDR2 YNNKEL (reference sequence). V was trimmed by 1 base and J by 7 bases, leaving 10 bases between them. The CDR3 is made up of 13 amino acids. CDR3 region: CASSQGGSGGYTF. The CDR3 DNA is TGTGCCAGCAGCCAAGGGGGCTCGGGTGGCTACACCTTC.

The CDR3 loop reads CASSSIRGTGYEQYF. The CDR3 region has the DNA TGTGCCAGCAGCTCCATACGGGGGACAGGGTACGAGCAGTACTTC. The chain couples TRBV7-9 to TRBJ2-7; 9 bases agree with TRBD1. The ends lost 4 bases at V and 4 bases at J; junction bases unmatched: 8. The CDR3 runs 15 residues. CDR1 and CDR2 (germline): SEHNR, FQNEAQ (reference sequence).

The V and J genes are TRBV11-2 and TRBJ1-1, with 11 bases fitting TRBD1. Germline V gene data show CDR1 as SGHAT and CDR2 as FQNNGV. V shed 5 bases, J shed 10 bases, and the junction held 21 bases outside the gene matches. The CDR3 consists of 18 residues. This CDR3 reads CASSPGPGQGADFGRAFF. CDR3 coding DNA: TGTGCCAGCAGCCCTGGGCCCGGACAGGGGGCTGATTTTGGGAGAGCTTTCTTT. The full variable domain, rest sourced from reference TRBV11-2 and TRBJ1-1, is EAGVAQSPRYKIIEKRQSVAFWCNPISGHATLYWYQQILGQGPKLLIQFQNNGVVDDSQLPKDRFSAERLKGVDSTLKIQPAKLEDSAVYLCASSPGPGQGADFGRAFFGQGTRLTVV.

This clonotype was seen at least ten times. CDR3 amino acids: CASNALRRGLNTEAFF. The CDR3 DNA follows: TGTGCCAGCAACGCCCTAAGGAGAGGTTTGAACACTGAAGCTTTCTTT. The chain carries TRBV28 and TRBJ1-1; D remains unclear. The germline V gene encodes CDR1 MDHEN and CDR2 SYDVKM. This CDR3 has 16 amino acids. V lost 7 bases to trimming and J lost 0 bases, with 18 bases between them.

This clonotype appeared a few times. The gene calls are TRBV19 and TRBJ1-1, with D hard to call. V gave up 5 bases and J gave up 0 bases, with 10 bases separating them. CDR3 size: 14 residues. The V gene's germline CDR1 is LNHDA and CDR2 SQIVND (reference sequence). As DNA, the CDR3 is TGTGCCAGTAGTTGGACTCTCGTGAACACTGAAGCTTTCTTT. It codes for CASSWTLVNTEAFF.

The chain joins TRBV15 to TRBJ1-3, with a tentative D call TRBD1 (5 bases). The germline V gene has CDR1 LNHNV and CDR2 YYDKDF (reference sequence). Trimming pared 5 bases from V and 3 bases from J, leaving 8 bases between. The CDR3 runs to 13 residues. CDR3 protein: CATSGGFGNTIYF. Written as DNA, the CDR3 is TGTGCCACCAGCGGGGGATTTGGAAACACCATATATTTT.

The sample holds many counts of this clonotype. The V call is TRBV28, the J call TRBJ1-6; 7 bases match TRBD1. The trim removed 3 bases at V and 10 bases at J, leaving 9 bases unmatched. This CDR3 spans 15 amino acids. Germline V CDR1 and CDR2: MDHEN, SYDVKM. Written as DNA, the CDR3 is TGTGCCAGCAGTTTTCCCCGACAGGGAAGGTCACCCCTCCACTTT. This encodes CASSFPRQGRSPLHF.

Concerning this clonotype itself: Without the conserved terminal phenylalanine or tryptophan, this CDR3 likely stems from a read error. No DNA is shown, since the ends of the CDR3 on it are uncertain; the CDR3 is the one TCRdb lists. V gene TRBV7-6 combines with J gene TRBJ1-5; no check of the table's D call, TRBD1, against the DNA was made. The CDR3 totals 15 residues, both ends included. Germline loops: CDR1 SGHVS, CDR2 FNYEAQ. CDR3 residues: CASSYRGQGHQPQHV.

This clonotype was recorded many times. The chain combines TRBV7-9 with TRBJ2-1; 12 bases agree with TRBD1. The V gene end was trimmed by 5 bases and the J gene end by 7 bases; junction bases not matched to a gene: 12. This CDR3 contains 17 residues. Looked up from germline, CDR1 is SEHNR and CDR2 is FQNEAQ (reference sequence). The CDR3 loop reads CASSLFNRDRGLNEQFF. The CDR3 nucleotides are TGTGCCAGCAGCCTATTCAACCGGGACAGGGGGCTGAATGAGCAGTTCTTC.

The CDR3 sequence: CASSLLDRGNQPQHF. The CDR3 DNA is TGCGCCAGCAGCTTGTTGGACAGGGGGAATCAGCCCCAGCATTTT. This chain connects TRBV5-1 to TRBJ1-5; 10 nucleotides agree with TRBD1. CDR3 length: 15 residues. With 1 base clipped from V and 4 bases from J, the junction kept 2 bases outside the gene matches. The V gene's germline CDR1 is SGHRS and CDR2 YFSETQ.

This clonotype was counted only a few times. The gene calls are TRBV19 and TRBJ2-2; no clear D gene. The CDR3 totals 14 residues. The V end lost 5 bases, the J end lost 1 base, and 8 bases lay between the germline ends. Germline-derived CDR1 and CDR2 are LNHDA and SQIVND (reference sequence). CDR3 DNA sequence: TGTGCCAGTAGTGCTACAGTGAACACCGGGGAGCTGTTTTTT. Protein product: CASSATVNTGELFF.

This clonotype was seen many times. The genes are TRBV7-2 and TRBJ2-2, with D unclear. Germline assignment: CDR1 SGHTA and CDR2 FQGNSA. V was cut by 1 base and J by 1 base, with 4 bases left in between. The CDR3 extends over 14 amino acids. CDR3 sequence reads: CASSLDLNTGELFF. CDR3 in DNA: TGTGCCAGCAGCTTAGACCTGAACACCGGGGAGCTGTTTTTT.

This chain connects TRBV27 to TRBJ1-4; tentatively, D is TRBD1 (5 bases). Trimming left V 6 bases short and J 5 bases short, with 16 bases between. The CDR3 consists of 15 residues. Germline lookup yields CDR1 MNHEY and CDR2 SMNVEV (reference sequence). The CDR3 loop reads CASSWAGTGNEKLFF. DNA of the CDR3: TGTGCCAGCAGCTGGGCAGGGACGGGGAATGAAAAACTGTTTTTT.

This clonotype showed up many times. The V and J genes are TRBV11-1 and TRBJ2-1; 8 nucleotides match TRBD2. The CDR3 loop spans 14 amino acids. CDR1 is SGHAT, CDR2 FQDESV, per germline (reference sequence). The ends lost 3 bases at V and 4 bases at J; junction bases unmatched: 2. The CDR3 bases are TGTGCCAGCAGCTTGCGGGGGGCTTACAATGAGCAGTTCTTC. This gives the protein CASSLRGAYNEQFF.